This is a list of T cell receptor beta chains from one sample in a study of shared clonotypes between healthy human individuals. The protocol was immunoSEQ multiplex PCR, while the TCRdb copy is restricted to in-frame clones and leaves out a portion. The sample lists under 1,100,000 clones, about four fifths seen once, with more than 0.55% in the top ten. Material for sequencing was memory CD4+ T cells from PBMCs. The receptors were gathered from a man aged 18 to 35 in good health. Some clones in this sample may be carry-over from other donors' samples. Both conserved end residues are part of each CDR3.

v_call	cdr3_length	j_call	cdr3_aa
TRBV10-2	13	TRBJ2-7	CASGQQTNYEQYF
TRBV7-2	16	TRBJ2-7	CASSRQARRDSYEQYF
TRBV20-1	11	TRBJ2-3	CSGGPADTQYF
TRBV18	15	TRBJ2-3	CASSPSAGVADTQYF
TRBV30	12	TRBJ2-7	CAWDPSGLEQYF
TRBV9	14	TRBJ2-5	CASSYGSRGETQYF
TRBV5-1	13	TRBJ1-2	CASSGTGDYGYTF
TRBV2	14	TRBJ2-3	CASTLVWGTDTQYF
TRBV27	14	TRBJ1-2	CASSSGERAAGYTF
TRBV2	14	TRBJ2-1	CASSAGLAGGEQFF
TRBV19	15	TRBJ1-4	CASSISGTGLEKLFF
TRBV5-1	16	TRBJ2-1	CASSGTSGIVGNEQFF
TRBV2	13	TRBJ2-5	CASSDGVGETQYF
TRBV15	13	TRBJ2-7	CATSREYSYEQYF
TRBV7-6	14	TRBJ1-3	CASSRRSSGNTIYF
TRBV5-8	17	TRBJ2-2	CASSLALGTGNTGELFF
TRBV5-1	13	TRBJ2-7	CASSYNGGYEQYF
TRBV6-5	14	TRBJ1-4	CASPPGEVYEKLFF
TRBV18	15	TRBJ1-2	CASSPLPTDFYGYTF
TRBV6-6	14	TRBJ2-1	CASSYGSSYNEQFF
TRBV29-1	13	TRBJ1-2	CSVEDRRGQGYTF
TRBV7-2	14	TRBJ2-7	CASCKGRSSYEQYF
TRBV28	12	TRBJ1-2	CASSPGAHGYTF
TRBV9	14	TRBJ1-1	CASSRTGANTEAFF
TRBV9	15	TRBJ1-2	CASSVVGQGAEGYTF
TRBV27	13	TRBJ1-5	CASSSLAIGSQHF
TRBV25-1	13	TRBJ1-2	CASSEWQGFGYTF
TRBV19	15	TRBJ1-1	CASREWDTPYAEAFF
TRBV7-9	15	TRBJ2-3	CASSLGRRATDTQYF
TRBV12-2	13	TRBJ2-1	CASRSRPYNEQFF
TRBV27	15	TRBJ2-1	CASSLFGGIYNEQFF
TRBV7-2	12	TRBJ2-3	CASSPPPDTQYF
TRBV23-1	17	TRBJ2-4	CASSQGFSGLAKNIQYF
TRBV11-2	15	TRBJ2-1	CASSLQGLEDNEQFF
TRBV28	13	TRBJ2-2	CASYREDTGELFF
TRBV4-1	15	TRBJ1-3	CASSQGSLNLNTIYF
TRBV2	12	TRBJ2-7	CASGRGDYEQYF
TRBV28	15	TRBJ1-1	CASSLFARRGTEAFF
TRBV7-2	16	TRBJ2-7	CASSFASGPKTYEQYF
TRBV14	13	TRBJ1-5	CASSQDRNQPQHF
TRBV28	12	TRBJ2-7	CASQEGSYEQYF
TRBV7-3	14	TRBJ1-1	CASSPDRGRNEAFF
TRBV9	15	TRBJ1-5	CASSSLGRSNQPQHF
TRBV7-8	15	TRBJ2-7	CASSEGDGSSYEQYF
TRBV6-1	11	TRBJ2-2	CASKPPGELFF